The T cell receptor (beta chain) described here comes from a study of control samples from healthy donors and cancer patients. Method: immunoSEQ multiplex PCR; TCRdb's copy keeps in-frame clones and lacks some. The sample shows some 120,000 clones, roughly 86% of them seen only once. The material sequenced was blood. This receptor was taken from a man in his sixties in good health.

This CDR3 reads CASSPQGDIQYF. In DNA, the CDR3 is TGTGCCAGCAGCCCTCAGGGGGACATTCAGTACTTC. This sequence joins TRBV7-2 and TRBJ2-4; 7 bases agree with TRBD1. The ends lost 5 bases at V and 8 bases at J; junction bases unmatched: 3. The germline V gene has CDR1 SGHTA and CDR2 FQGNSA. The CDR3 contains 12 residues.